This T cell receptor beta chain emerged from a study of vaccination and CD4 T cells after COVID-19. Broader study findings: A comparatively limited set of convalescent patients was examined, with no early post-infection timepoints.

The Oncomine TCR Beta short-read assay was what sequenced the DNA obtained from cultured CD4+ T cells. MiXCR was run by TCRdb on the PCR reads, yielding one entry per CDR3 protein. The sample has 20,000 to 25,000 distinct CDR3 sequences; under 75% are singletons. Treatment here: roughly 11-day PBMC culture with coronavirus spike peptide pools or control peptides (ViraFEST assay). With approximately 10 ug/ml peptide pools and roughly 10 IU/ml IL-2, PBMCs were cultured at a few million per well. Note on this clonotype: The target antigen is unknown. One junction end does not reproduce the germline sequence, and a read error may be involved.

The CDR3 has 13 amino acids. Looked up from germline, CDR1 is MNHEY and CDR2 is SMNVEV (reference sequence). The sample comprised CD4+ T cells from blood, cultured in vitro. This chain uses TRBV27 with TRBJ2-1, with 7 bases that match TRBD1. This TCR was sampled from a human donor who had recovered from COVID-19. The CDR3 spells CASSPSLRGQPLF. CDR3 DNA sequence: TGTGCCAGCAGTCCATCACTTCGGGGACAGCCACTCTTC.